The clone carrying this T cell receptor (beta chain) was seen just once. The data stem from a study of blood T cell repertoires in COVID-19. Measured with immunoSEQ multiplex PCR; TCRdb has only the in-frame clones, and not every one. The profile shows approximately 45,000 clones, 65% to 90% of them singletons. This CDR3 is built from 15 residues. Per germline, CDR1 LNHDA and CDR2 SQIVND (reference sequence). The V end was cut by 1 base, the J end by 7 bases, with 13 bases between. Sequencing was carried out using peripheral blood. The genes are TRBV19 and TRBJ1-4, with D tentatively TRBD1 (5 bases). This receptor was taken from a woman over 75 with acute or convalescent COVID-19. The CDR3 DNA sequence: TGTGCCAGTAGTATAGCGGCAGGGTCCGGTGAAAAACTGTTTTTT. Protein sequence: CASSIAAGSGEKLFF.